This T cell receptor (beta chain) was profiled in a study of T cells in Graves' hyperthyroidism and ophthalmopathy. TCR beta CDR3 regions were amplified from RNA transcripts. The TCR CDR3 first-round RT-PCR relied on the HTBI primer set. TCRdb independently ran MiXCR on the multiplex PCR reads; one entry per CDR3 protein. The repertoire holds about 690,000 distinct CDR3 sequences, with 17% as singletons. The V end lost 4 bases, the J end lost 2 bases, and 13 bases lay between the germline ends. The germline V gene encodes CDR1 LNHDA and CDR2 SQIVND (reference sequence). The CDR3 totals 15 residues. The sequenced material came from blood. The receptor's source is a man in his fifties or sixties with Graves' hyperthyroidism. The chain employs TRBV19 and TRBJ2-3; no reliable D call. The CDR3 protein is CASSTSSGFTDTQYF. The CDR3 nucleotides read TGTGCCAGTAGTACATCGAGTGGGTTCACAGATACGCAGTATTTT.